This TCR beta chain comes out of a study of T cells after yellow fever vaccination. Study-wide findings and caveats: Post-booster repertoires again held most primary-vaccination clones (roughly 96% CD4, 75% to 90% CD8). Weaker, the secondary response had a peak occurring faster, on day 5 versus 15.

TCRdb re-derived calls from the 5' RACE reads in MiXCR, one entry per CDR3 protein. The repertoire holds roughly 32,000 distinct CDR3 sequences, with approximately 4% as singletons. The V and J ends lost 7 bases and 2 bases, in that order; junction bases with no gene match: 5. The CDR3 runs 14 residues. This clonotype was seen repeatedly, ten times or more. Its antigen remains unidentified. This receptor was taken from a man younger than 45 who received the YFV17D yellow fever vaccine. Sequenced material: CD8+ T cells sorted from PBMCs, taken 5 days after the yellow fever booster vaccination. The rearrangement links TRBV12-3 or TRBV12-4 to TRBJ2-5; TRBD1 matches at 9 bases. The CDR3 region is CASNLGTGQETQYF. The CDR3 region has the DNA TGTGCCAGCAACCTCGGGACAGGGCAAGAGACCCAGTACTTC.